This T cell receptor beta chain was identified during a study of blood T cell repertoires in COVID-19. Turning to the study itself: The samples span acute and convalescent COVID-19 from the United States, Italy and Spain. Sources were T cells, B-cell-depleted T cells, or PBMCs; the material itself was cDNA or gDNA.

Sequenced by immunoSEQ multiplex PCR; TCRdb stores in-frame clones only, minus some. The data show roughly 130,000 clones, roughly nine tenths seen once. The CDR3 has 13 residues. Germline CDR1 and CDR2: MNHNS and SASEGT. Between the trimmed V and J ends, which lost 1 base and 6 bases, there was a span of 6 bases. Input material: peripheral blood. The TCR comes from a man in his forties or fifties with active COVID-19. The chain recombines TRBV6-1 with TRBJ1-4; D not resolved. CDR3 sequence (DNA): TGTGCCAGCAGTGAAGTCCAGGATGAAAAACTGTTTTTT. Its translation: CASSEVQDEKLFF.